The clone carrying this TCR beta chain ranks as medium-sized. This sample is part of a study of neurological immune-mediated disorders. Overall study: The study included about 34 multiple sclerosis patients, around 31 relapsing-remitting and 3 secondary progressive.

The study built sorted libraries from 1 million CD4+ or CD8+ T cells. The method for making cDNA was 5'RACE, and it used 10-nucleotide random UMIs. TCRdb processed the 5' RACE reads anew with MiXCR; each CDR3 protein has one entry. The sample has tens of thousands of distinct CDR3 sequences, approximately 5.8% seen once. V lost 6 bases, J lost 7 bases, and 5 bases stayed unmatched. This CDR3 is 14 amino acids long. In germline, CDR1 is ENHRY, CDR2 SYGVKD. This clonotype originated in a woman aged 18-29 years with multiple sclerosis. The sequencing sample was made of CD4+ T cells from blood. This chain uses TRBV10-3 with TRBJ1-4, with TRBD1 identical over 10 bases. The CDR3 is CAISGGQGREKLFF. The CDR3 DNA is TGTGCCATCAGCGGGGGACAGGGGCGTGAAAAACTGTTTTTT.